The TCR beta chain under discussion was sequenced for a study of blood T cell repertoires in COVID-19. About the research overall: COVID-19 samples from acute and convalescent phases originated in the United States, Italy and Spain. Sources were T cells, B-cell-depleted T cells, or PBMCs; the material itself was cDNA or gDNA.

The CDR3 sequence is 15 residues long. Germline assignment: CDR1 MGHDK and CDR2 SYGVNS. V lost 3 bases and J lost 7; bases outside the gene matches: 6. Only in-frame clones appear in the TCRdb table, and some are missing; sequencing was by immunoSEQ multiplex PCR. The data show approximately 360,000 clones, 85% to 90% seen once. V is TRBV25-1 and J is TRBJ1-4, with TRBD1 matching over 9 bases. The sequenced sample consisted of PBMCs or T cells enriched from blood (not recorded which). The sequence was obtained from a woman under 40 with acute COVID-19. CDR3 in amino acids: CASSDPGQGAEKLFF. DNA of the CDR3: TGTGCCAGCAGTGATCCGGGACAGGGAGCTGAAAAACTGTTTTTT. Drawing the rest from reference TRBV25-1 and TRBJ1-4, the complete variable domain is EADIYQTPRYLVIGTGKKITLECSQTMGHDKMYWYQQDPGMELHLIHYSYGVNSTEKGDLSSESTVSRIRTEHFPLTLESARPSHTSQYLCASSDPGQGAEKLFFGSGTQLSVL.